This T cell receptor (beta chain) was profiled in a study of OX40 agonist ivuxolimab in advanced cancers. Turning to the study itself: Ivuxolimab was delivered to patients intravenously every 2 weeks at doses spanning 0.01 to 10 mg/kg.

Clones were read by immunoSEQ multiplex PCR, and TCRdb kept only the in-frame ones, dropping some. The sample holds roughly 58,000 clones, about 88% seen once. Points on this clone: Its antigen is not known.

Study results and caveats: Certain nonresponders likewise exhibited a low normalized T-cell clonal expansion.

Per germline, CDR1 SQVTM and CDR2 ANQGSEA. The CDR3 loop spans 15 amino acids. The V gene end was trimmed by 6 bases and the J gene end by 5 bases; junction bases not matched to a gene: 8. The source of this sequence is an adult with an advanced solid tumor such as melanoma, head and neck, liver or kidney cancer. Sequencing used CD4+ or CD8+ T cells sorted from blood, obtained in a trial of the OX40 agonist ivuxolimab. This rearrangement joins TRBV29-1 to TRBJ2-5; 14 bases align to TRBD2. CDR3: CSVAGLAGVTETQYF. The DNA of the CDR3 is TGCAGCGTGGCGGGACTAGCGGGAGTTACGGAGACCCAGTACTTC.